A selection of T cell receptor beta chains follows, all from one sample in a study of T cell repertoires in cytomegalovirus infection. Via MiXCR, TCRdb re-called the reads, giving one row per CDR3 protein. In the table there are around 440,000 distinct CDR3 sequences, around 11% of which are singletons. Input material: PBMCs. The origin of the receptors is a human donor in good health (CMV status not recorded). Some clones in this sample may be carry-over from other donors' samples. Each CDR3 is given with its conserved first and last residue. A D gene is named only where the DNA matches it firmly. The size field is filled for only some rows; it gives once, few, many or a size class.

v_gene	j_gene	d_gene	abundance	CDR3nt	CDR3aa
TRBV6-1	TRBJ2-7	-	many	TGTGCCAGCGTCTATGGGGGTAACGAGCAGTACTTC	CASVYGGNEQYF
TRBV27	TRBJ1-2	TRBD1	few	TGTGCCAGCAGTTTACACATAGGGACAGGGGGCGTCGGATTTATCGGCTACACCTTC	CASSLHIGTGGVGFIGYTF
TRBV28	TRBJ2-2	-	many	TGTGCCAGCAGTTTTCTGTTTTTT	CASSFLFF
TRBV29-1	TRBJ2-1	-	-	TGCAGCGTTGGAGGACTTTACAATGAGCAGTTCTTC	CSVGGLYNEQFF
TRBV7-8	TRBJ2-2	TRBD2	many	TGTGCCACCAGGACTAGCGGGCGCCGACTAACCGGGGAGCTGTTTTTT	CATRTSGRRLTGELFF
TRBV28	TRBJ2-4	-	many	TGTGCCAGCAGTTTATACAATCCAACCGGGGGAGCCAAAAACATTCAGTACTTC	CASSLYNPTGGAKNIQYF
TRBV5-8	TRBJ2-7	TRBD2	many	TGTGCCAGCAGCCCCCCGGGAGGGGCTTGGTACGAGCAGTACTTC	CASSPPGGAWYEQYF
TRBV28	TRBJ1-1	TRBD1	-	TGTGCCAGCAGTTTATCGAGACAGGGCTACACTGAAGCTTTCTTT	CASSLSRQGYTEAFF
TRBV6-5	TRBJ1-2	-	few	TGTGCCAGCAGCTTATTTTCTGGACAGTTAGCTAACTATGGCTACACCTTC	CASSLFSGQLANYGYTF
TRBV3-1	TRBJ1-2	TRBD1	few	TGTGCCAGCAGCCAATTTGACAGGGGGCAACATGGCTACACCTTC	CASSQFDRGQHGYTF
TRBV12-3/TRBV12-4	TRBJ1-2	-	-	TGTGCCAGCAGTTTGAGCCCCGAGAACTATGGCTACACCTTC	CASSLSPENYGYTF
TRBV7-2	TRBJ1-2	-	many	TGTGCCAGCAGCTGGCGTCGCGACCGAAATTATGGCTACACCTTC	CASSWRRDRNYGYTF
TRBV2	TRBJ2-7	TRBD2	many	TGTGCCAGCAGTGAAAGGAAGCGGGGGGGCGAGATTCACACCTACGAGCAGTACTTC	CASSERKRGGEIHTYEQYF
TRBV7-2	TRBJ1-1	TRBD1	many	TGTGCCAGCAGCCACGGACAGGGTGAAGCTTTCTTT	CASSHGQGEAFF
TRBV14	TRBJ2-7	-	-	TGTGCCAGCAGCCAAGTGGGCGGGACAGACTACGAGCAGTACTTC	CASSQVGGTDYEQYF
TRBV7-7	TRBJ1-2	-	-	TGTGCCAGCAGCGACCGACAGGAAAACTATGGCTACACCTTC	CASSDRQENYGYTF
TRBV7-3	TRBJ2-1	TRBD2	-	TGTGCCAGCAGCTCCTCAATTAGCGGGAGCACCTACAATGAGCAGTTCTTC	CASSSSISGSTYNEQFF
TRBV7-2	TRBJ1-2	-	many	TGTGCCAGCAGCAGGGGACCTCGGGATGGCTACACCTTC	CASSRGPRDGYTF
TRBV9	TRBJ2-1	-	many	TGTGCCAGCAGCGTAGGTGCTTCCCAAAGAGATGAGCAGTTCTTC	CASSVGASQRDEQFF
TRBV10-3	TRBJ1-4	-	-	TGTGCCATCAGTGAGTCGACGGGGCTGAGGAGGACCACCGAAAAACTGTTTTTT	CAISESTGLRRTTEKLFF
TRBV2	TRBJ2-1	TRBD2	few	TGTGCCAGCAGTGAGCGGGAGAGCTCCTACAATGAGCAGTTCTTC	CASSERESSYNEQFF
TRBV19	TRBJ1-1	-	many	TGTGCCAGTAACGGGGTGCCTGGGGCTGAAGCTTTCTTT	CASNGVPGAEAFF
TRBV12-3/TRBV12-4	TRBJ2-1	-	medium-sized	TGTGCCAGCAGCTCCCTAAGCCTCCTTGGGGGAGAAAGGTCCTACAATGAGCAGTTCTTC	CASSSLSLLGGERSYNEQFF
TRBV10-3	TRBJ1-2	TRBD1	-	TGTGCCATCACCGGGACAGGGAGGGATGGCTACACCTTC	CAITGTGRDGYTF
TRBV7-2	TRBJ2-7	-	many	TGTGCCAGCAGCTCCTTTGAGACCTACGAGCAGTACTTC	CASSSFETYEQYF
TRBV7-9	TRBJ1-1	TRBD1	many	TGTGCCAGCAGCTCGGGACAGATGCCTGAAGCTTTCTTT	CASSSGQMPEAFF
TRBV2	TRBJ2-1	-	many	TGTGCCGGATCCTTACATGAGCAGTTCTTC	CAGSLHEQFF
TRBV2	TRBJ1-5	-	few	TGTGCCAGCAGTGAAGCGCTCGGGGGCGGTCAGCCCCAGCATTTT	CASSEALGGGQPQHF
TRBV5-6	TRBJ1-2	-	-	TGTGCCAGCAGCTTGGTGGGGGCTGACTATGGCTACACCTTC	CASSLVGADYGYTF
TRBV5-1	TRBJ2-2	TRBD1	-	TGCGCCAGCAGCCCCGGACAGGGGGCTCCCGGGGAGCTGTTTTTT	CASSPGQGAPGELFF
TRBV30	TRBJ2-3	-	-	TGTGCCTGGACCACAGGGACAGATACGCAGTATTTT	CAWTTGTDTQYF
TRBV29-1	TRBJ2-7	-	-	TGCAGCGTGAAACAGGCCTACGAGCAGTGCTTC	CSVKQAYEQCF
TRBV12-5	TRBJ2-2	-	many	TGTGCTAGTGGTTTGGCACAAGGGACGGTGAACACCGGGGAGCTGTTTTTT	CASGLAQGTVNTGELFF
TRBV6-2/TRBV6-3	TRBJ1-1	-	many	TGTGCCAGCAGTTTTGGACCCTTGGACATGAACACTGAAGCTTTCTTT	CASSFGPLDMNTEAFF
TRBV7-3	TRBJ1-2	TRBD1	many	TGTGCCAGCAGCTCGGGAGGGGGCGCGGAAGGCTACACCTTC	CASSSGGGAEGYTF
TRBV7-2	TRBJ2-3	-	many	TGTGCCAGCAGCCCCGCAGATACGCAGTATTTT	CASSPADTQYF
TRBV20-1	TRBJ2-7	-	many	TGCGGAGTCCCCCTACCAGGCTCCTACGAGCAGTACTTC	CGVPLPGSYEQYF
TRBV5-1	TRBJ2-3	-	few	TGCGCCAGCAGCTCCGCGTACCTAGATACGCAGTATTTT	CASSSAYLDTQYF
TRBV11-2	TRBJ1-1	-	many	TGTGCCAGCAGCTTAGGGGGCCTTAGATCAATTGAAGCTTTCTTT	CASSLGGLRSIEAFF
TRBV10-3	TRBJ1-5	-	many	TGTGCCATTTCCGGGGCCGATCAGCCCCAGCATTTT	CAISGADQPQHF
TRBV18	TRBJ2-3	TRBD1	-	TGTGCCAGCTCACAGGGACAGGGGGAGACAGATACGCAGTATTTT	CASSQGQGETDTQYF
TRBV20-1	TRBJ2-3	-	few	TGCAGTGGCGTAGAAGATACGCAGTATTTT	CSGVEDTQYF
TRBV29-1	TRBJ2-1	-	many	TGCAGTTCGAGTTCGGGCAATGAGCAGTTCTTC	CSSSSGNEQFF
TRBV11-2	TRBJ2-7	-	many	TGTGCCAGCAGCTTTGGGCCTTCCTACGAGCAGTACTTC	CASSFGPSYEQYF
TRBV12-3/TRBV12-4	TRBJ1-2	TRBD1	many	TGTGCCAGCACCCAAGACAGGGGGCGGTTTTGGGACGGCTACACCTTC	CASTQDRGRFWDGYTF